The T cell receptor beta chain described here comes from a study of shared clonotypes between healthy human individuals. Study findings and constraints: Approximately 5.4% of naive CD4 clonotypes were common to a few donors. Limited genetic and exposure-history diversity came from having few donors.

Free of recent acute infections or vaccinations, the donors were healthy HIV-negative adults. Assay: immunoSEQ multiplex PCR; the TCRdb copy retains only in-frame clones and omits some. The repertoire has around 690,000 clones, about 92% of them found once; the top ten carry 34%. Regarding this clone: Its antigen remains unidentified.

The TCR was taken from a man younger than 30 in good health. Some clones in this sample may be carry-over from other donors' samples. The sample taken for sequencing was memory CD8+ T cells from PBMCs. Regarding subset: CD45RO+ cells pooled with CCR7-negative TemRA cells.

The CDR3 loop is CASRKTGTGWNEQFF. The CDR3 DNA is TGCGCCAGCAGAAAGACCGGGACAGGGTGGAATGAGCAGTTCTTC. This chain joins TRBV5-1 and TRBJ2-1; TRBD1 aligns across 9 bases. Per germline, CDR1 SGHRS and CDR2 YFSETQ. The CDR3 has 15 amino acids. With V trimmed by 5 bases and J by 7 bases, 10 bases remained unmatched.